This TCR beta chain emerged from a study of OX40 agonist ivuxolimab in advanced cancers. Overall study results and limits: CD4+ and CD8+ blood T cells expanded clonally by week 6 at 0.1 to 3.0 mg/kg. Partial responders at 0.1-3.0 mg/kg had among the lowest clonal expansion.

Per germline, CDR1 LNHDA and CDR2 SQIVND (reference sequence). CDR3 size: 14 residues. The V gene end was trimmed by 4 bases and the J gene end by 2 bases; junction bases not matched to a gene: 2. A remark on this clone: Its antigen is currently unknown.

The data were produced by immunoSEQ multiplex PCR, yet TCRdb's version contains in-frame clones alone and is incomplete. Altogether some 68,000 clones are present, about 87% being singletons, with the ten largest covering approximately 0.98%. The specimen comprised CD4+ or CD8+ T cells sorted from blood, sampled in a trial of the OX40 agonist ivuxolimab. This chain uses TRBV19 with TRBJ2-1; 7 bases are a match to TRBD1. The sequence was obtained from an adult with an advanced solid tumor such as melanoma, head and neck, liver or kidney cancer. The CDR3 loop reads CASSRQGPYNEQFF. The DNA for the CDR3 is TGTGCCAGTAGTAGACAGGGCCCCTACAATGAGCAGTTCTTC.